These T cell receptor beta chains were read from a single sample in a study of CD8 T cells in ankylosing spondylitis. TCRdb redid the calling of the 5' RACE reads with MiXCR, one entry per CDR3 protein. The sample has fewer than 450,000 distinct CDR3 sequences, 17% seen once; the top ten hold over 1%. The sample was blood, either unsorted or a sorted T cell fraction (not recorded which). The receptors here all came from a male donor with ankylosing spondylitis. The CDR3 runs from the conserved cysteine through the conserved F or W. The order of the fields is J gene, V gene, D gene, clone size, CDR3 protein, CDR3 DNA. The D gene is left open where the match is weak. For some rows the clone size is stated as once, few or many, or as a class when expanded; others skip it.

TRBJ1-2 | TRBV20-1 | NA | few | CSARDTGTFHGYTF | TGCAGTGCTAGAGATACCGGGACATTCCATGGCTACACCTTC
TRBJ1-2 | TRBV15 | NA | few | CATSLEETYGYTF | TGTGCCACCTCCTTGGAGGAAACCTATGGCTACACCTTC
TRBJ2-1 | TRBV18 | NA | NA | CASSPPSPGNEQFF | TGTGCCAGCTCCCCGCCTTCTCCAGGGAATGAGCAGTTCTTC
TRBJ1-1 | TRBV5-6 | NA | NA | CASSLDQSRGTEAFF | TGTGCCAGCAGCTTGGACCAATCCCGCGGCACTGAAGCTTTCTTT
TRBJ2-1 | TRBV4-1 | TRBD2 | NA | CASSQTSGRLSYNEQFF | TGCGCCAGCAGTCAAACTAGCGGGAGGTTGTCCTACAATGAGCAGTTCTTC
TRBJ1-2 | TRBV7-9 | NA | few | CASTTREDYGYTF | TGTGCCAGCACCACCAGGGAAGACTATGGCTACACCTTC
TRBJ2-1 | TRBV7-3 | NA | NA | CASSPTRASSYNEQFF | TGTGCCAGCAGCCCAACCAGGGCGAGCTCCTACAATGAGCAGTTCTTC
TRBJ2-5 | TRBV5-1 | NA | many | CASSLEVRKETQYF | TGCGCCAGCAGCTTGGAGGTCCGGAAAGAGACCCAGTACTTC
TRBJ1-1 | TRBV28 | NA | NA | CASSSTLAVSGIEAFF | TGTGCCAGCAGTTCTACCCTAGCAGTCTCGGGGATTGAAGCTTTCTTT
TRBJ2-3 | TRBV20-1 | TRBD1 | few | CSASNIQGAGTDTQYF | TGCAGTGCTAGCAACATACAGGGGGCGGGCACAGATACGCAGTATTTT
TRBJ1-2 | TRBV20-1 | TRBD1 | few | CSASTRGQGGYGYTF | TGCAGTGCTAGTACCCGGGGACAGGGTGGATATGGCTACACCTTC
TRBJ2-1 | TRBV4-3 | NA | many | CASSQDGPGDYNEQFF | TGCGCCAGCAGCCAAGATGGTCCAGGGGACTACAATGAGCAGTTCTTC
TRBJ1-5 | TRBV11-1 | NA | NA | CASSLESGPGRSNQPQHF | TGTGCCAGCAGCTTAGAATCAGGCCCCGGGAGGAGCAATCAGCCCCAGCATTTT
TRBJ1-2 | TRBV14 | TRBD1 | NA | CASSQDYGTGGGNLDGYTF | TGTGCCAGCAGCCAAGATTACGGGACAGGGGGCGGAAACTTAGATGGCTACACCTTC
TRBJ1-6 | TRBV6-2/TRBV6-3 | NA | NA | CASSYRPGQGNNSPLHF | TGTGCCAGCAGTTACCGCCCGGGCCAAGGGAATAATTCACCCCTCCACTTT
TRBJ2-1 | TRBV18 | NA | NA | CASSPGGKSSYNEQFF | TGTGCCAGCTCACCAGGTGGGAAGAGCTCCTACAATGAGCAGTTCTTC